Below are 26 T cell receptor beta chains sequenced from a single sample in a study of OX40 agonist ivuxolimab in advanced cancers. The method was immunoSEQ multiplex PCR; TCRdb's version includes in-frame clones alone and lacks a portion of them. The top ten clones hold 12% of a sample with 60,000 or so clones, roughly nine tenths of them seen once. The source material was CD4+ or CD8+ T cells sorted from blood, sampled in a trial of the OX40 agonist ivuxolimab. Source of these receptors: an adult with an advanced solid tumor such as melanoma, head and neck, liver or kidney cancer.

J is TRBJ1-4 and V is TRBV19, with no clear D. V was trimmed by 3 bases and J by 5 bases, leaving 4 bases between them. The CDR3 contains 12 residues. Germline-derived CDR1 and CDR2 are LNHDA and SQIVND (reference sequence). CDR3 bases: TGTGCCAGTAGTATCTTCAATGAAAAACTGTTTTTT. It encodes CASSIFNEKLFF.

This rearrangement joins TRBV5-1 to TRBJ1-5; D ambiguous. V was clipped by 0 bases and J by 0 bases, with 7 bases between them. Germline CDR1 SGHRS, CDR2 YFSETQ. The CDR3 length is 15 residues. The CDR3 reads CASSLGGSSNQPQHF. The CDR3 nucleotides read TGCGCCAGCAGCTTGGGAGGGTCTAGCAATCAGCCCCAGCATTTT.

For the CDR3, the DNA is TGTGCCAGCAGCTTAGCGAAACAGGCTATCTATGGCTACACCTTC. Translation gives CASSLAKQAIYGYTF. The V and J genes are TRBV7-9 and TRBJ1-2; possible D gene TRBD1, 5 bases. From germline, CDR1 is SEHNR and CDR2 FQNEAQ (reference sequence). The CDR3 is 15 residues long. Trimming took off 0 bases at V and 4 bases at J, with 12 bases between the two ends.

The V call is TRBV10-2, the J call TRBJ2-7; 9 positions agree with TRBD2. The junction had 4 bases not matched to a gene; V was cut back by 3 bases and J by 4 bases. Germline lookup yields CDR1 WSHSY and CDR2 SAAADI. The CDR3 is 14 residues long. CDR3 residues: CASSDTSGSYEQYF. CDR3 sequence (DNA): TGCGCCAGCAGTGATACTAGCGGGTCTTACGAGCAGTACTTC.

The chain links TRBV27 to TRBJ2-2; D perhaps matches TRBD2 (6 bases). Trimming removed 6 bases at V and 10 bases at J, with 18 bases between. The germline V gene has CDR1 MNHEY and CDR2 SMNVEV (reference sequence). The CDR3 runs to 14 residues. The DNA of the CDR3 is TGTGCCAGCAGCCTGGGACTTCTGCTCCCGGAGCTGTTTTTT. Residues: CASSLGLLLPELFF.

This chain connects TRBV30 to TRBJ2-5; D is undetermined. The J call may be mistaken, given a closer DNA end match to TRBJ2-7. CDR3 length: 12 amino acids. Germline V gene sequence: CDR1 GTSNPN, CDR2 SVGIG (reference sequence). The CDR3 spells CAWSDVTTEQYF. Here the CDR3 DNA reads TGTGCCTGGAGTGATGTGACAACCGAGCAGTACTTC.

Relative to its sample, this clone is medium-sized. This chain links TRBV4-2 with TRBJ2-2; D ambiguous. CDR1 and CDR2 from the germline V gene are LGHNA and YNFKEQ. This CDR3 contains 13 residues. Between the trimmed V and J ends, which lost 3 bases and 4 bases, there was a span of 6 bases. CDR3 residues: CASSHPGTGELFF. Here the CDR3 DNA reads TGTGCCAGCAGCCATCCGGGCACCGGGGAGCTGTTTTTT.

DNA for the CDR3: TGTGCCAGCTTGCCGGGACACACCTACGAGCAGTACTTC. This sequence encodes CASLPGHTYEQYF. V and J are TRBV2 and TRBJ2-7; TRBD1 is a possible D gene (6 bases). This CDR3 contains 13 residues. Germline CDR1 SNHLY, CDR2 FYNNEI. The germline V and J ends were trimmed by 8 bases and 2 bases, with 13 bases remaining between them.

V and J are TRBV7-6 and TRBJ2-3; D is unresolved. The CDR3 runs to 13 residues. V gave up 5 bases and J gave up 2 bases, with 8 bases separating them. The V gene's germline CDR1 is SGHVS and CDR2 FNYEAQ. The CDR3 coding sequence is TGTGCCAGCAGCACTATATACACAGATACGCAGTATTTT. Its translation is CASSTIYTDTQYF. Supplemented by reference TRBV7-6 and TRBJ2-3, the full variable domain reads GAGVSQSPRYKVTKRGQDVALRCDPISGHVSLYWYRQALGQGPEFLTYFNYEAQQDKSGLPNDRFSAERPEGSISTLTIQRTEQRDSAMYRCASSTIYTDTQYFGPGTRLTVL.

In nucleotides, the CDR3 is TGTGCCAGCAGTTTCCAATACCGCCACGATCAGCCCCAGCATTTT. It yields the protein CASSFQYRHDQPQHF. The chain couples TRBV27 to TRBJ1-5; no definite D call. Per germline, CDR1 MNHEY and CDR2 SMNVEV (reference sequence). Trimming shortened V by 3 bases and J by 5 bases, and 14 bases separated the two germline ends. This CDR3 spans 15 amino acids.

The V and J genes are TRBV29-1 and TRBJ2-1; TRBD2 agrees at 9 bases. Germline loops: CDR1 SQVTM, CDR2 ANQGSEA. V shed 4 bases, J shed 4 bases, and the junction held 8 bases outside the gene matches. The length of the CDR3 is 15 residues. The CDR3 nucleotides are TGCAGCGTTGTGTTCGGACTAGCGCCTTACAATGAGCAGTTCTTC. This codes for CSVVFGLAPYNEQFF.

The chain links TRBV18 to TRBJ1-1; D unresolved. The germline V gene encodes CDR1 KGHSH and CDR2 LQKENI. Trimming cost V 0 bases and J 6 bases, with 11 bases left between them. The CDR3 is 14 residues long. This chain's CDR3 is CASSPPLGDSEAFF. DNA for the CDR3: TGTGCCAGCTCACCACCCCTTGGGGATTCTGAAGCTTTCTTT.

CDR3 protein: CASSVGGSYNEQFF. In nucleotides, the CDR3 is TGTGCCTCCTCAGTGGGGGGCTCCTACAATGAGCAGTTCTTC. The gene calls are TRBV25-1 and TRBJ2-1; possibly TRBD2 for D (6 bases). The CDR3 extends over 14 amino acids. V gave up 11 bases and J gave up 0 bases, with 14 bases separating them. CDR1 and CDR2 from the germline V gene are MGHDK and SYGVNS.

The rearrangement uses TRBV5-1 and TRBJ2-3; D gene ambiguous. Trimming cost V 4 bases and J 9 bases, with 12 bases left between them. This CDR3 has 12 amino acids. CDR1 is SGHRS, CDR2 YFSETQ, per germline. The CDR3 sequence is CASSPGVDTQYF. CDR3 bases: TGCGCCAGCAGCCCTGGAGTTGACACGCAGTATTTT.

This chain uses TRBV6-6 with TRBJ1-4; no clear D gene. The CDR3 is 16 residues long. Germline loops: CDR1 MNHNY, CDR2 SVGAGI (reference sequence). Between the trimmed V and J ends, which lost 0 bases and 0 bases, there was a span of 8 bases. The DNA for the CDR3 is TGTGCCAGCAGTTACTCAACAGCCTCAACTAATGAAAAACTGTTTTTT. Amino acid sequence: CASSYSTASTNEKLFF.

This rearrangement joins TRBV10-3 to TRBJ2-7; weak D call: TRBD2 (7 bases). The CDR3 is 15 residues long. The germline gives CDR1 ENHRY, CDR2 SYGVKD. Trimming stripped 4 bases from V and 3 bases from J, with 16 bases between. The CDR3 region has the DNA TGTGCCATCAGTGCCACAAGGGAGGGGGGCTACGAGCAGTACTTC. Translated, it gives CAISATREGGYEQYF.

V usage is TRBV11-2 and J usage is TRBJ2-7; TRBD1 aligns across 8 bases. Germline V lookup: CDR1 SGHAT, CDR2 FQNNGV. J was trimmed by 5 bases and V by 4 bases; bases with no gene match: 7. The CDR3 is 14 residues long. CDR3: CASSSRQGTNEQYF. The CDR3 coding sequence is TGTGCCAGCAGCTCACGACAGGGGACGAACGAGCAGTACTTC.

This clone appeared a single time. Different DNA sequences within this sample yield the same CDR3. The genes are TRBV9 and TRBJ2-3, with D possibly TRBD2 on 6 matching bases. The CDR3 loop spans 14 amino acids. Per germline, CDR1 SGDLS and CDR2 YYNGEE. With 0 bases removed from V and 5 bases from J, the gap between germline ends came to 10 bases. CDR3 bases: TGTGCCAGCAGCGTAGGGGGACTGGAAGATACGCAGTATTTT. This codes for CASSVGGLEDTQYF. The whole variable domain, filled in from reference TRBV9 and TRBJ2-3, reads DSGVTQTPKHLITATGQRVTLRCSPRSGDLSVYWYQQSLDQGLQFLIQYYNGEERAKGNILERFSAQQFPDLHSELNLSSLELGDSALYFCASSVGGLEDTQYFGPGTRLTVL.

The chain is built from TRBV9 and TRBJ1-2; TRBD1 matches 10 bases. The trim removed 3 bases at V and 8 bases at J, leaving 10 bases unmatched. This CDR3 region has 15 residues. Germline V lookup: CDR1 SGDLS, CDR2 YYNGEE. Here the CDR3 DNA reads TGTGCCAGCAGCGCCGTACCGGGACAGGGGCGGGGCTACACCTTC. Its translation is CASSAVPGQGRGYTF.

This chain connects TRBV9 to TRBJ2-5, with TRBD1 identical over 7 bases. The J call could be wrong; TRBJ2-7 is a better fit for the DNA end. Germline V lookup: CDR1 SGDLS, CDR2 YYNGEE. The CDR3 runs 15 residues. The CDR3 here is CASSVATGSNGEQYF. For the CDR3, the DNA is TGTGCCAGCAGCGTAGCGACAGGGAGTAACGGCGAGCAGTACTTC.

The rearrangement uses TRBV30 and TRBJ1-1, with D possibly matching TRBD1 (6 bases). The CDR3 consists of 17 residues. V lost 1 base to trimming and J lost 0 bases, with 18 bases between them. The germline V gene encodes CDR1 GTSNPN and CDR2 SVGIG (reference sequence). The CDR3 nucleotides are TGTGCCTGGAGTGAGGTGGGGGCGAATTTTATGAACACTGAAGCTTTCTTT. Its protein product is CAWSEVGANFMNTEAFF.

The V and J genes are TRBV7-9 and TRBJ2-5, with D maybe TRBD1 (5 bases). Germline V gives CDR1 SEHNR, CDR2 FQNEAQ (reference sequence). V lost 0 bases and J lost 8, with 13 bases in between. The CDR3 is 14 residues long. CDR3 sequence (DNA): TGTGCCAGCAGCTTAGCACAAGGGGCGCCCACCCAGTACTTC. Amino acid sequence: CASSLAQGAPTQYF.

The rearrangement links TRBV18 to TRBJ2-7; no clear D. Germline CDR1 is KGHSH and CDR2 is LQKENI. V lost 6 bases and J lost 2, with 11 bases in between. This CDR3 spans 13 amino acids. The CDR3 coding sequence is TGTGCCAGCTCCCCGGCTCGCGCCTACGAGCAGTACTTC. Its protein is CASSPARAYEQYF. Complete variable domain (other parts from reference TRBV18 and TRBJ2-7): NAGVMQNPRHLVRRRGQEARLRCSPMKGHSHVYWYRQLPEEGLKFMVYLQKENIIDESGMPKERFSAEFPKEGPSILRIQQVVRGDSAAYFCASSPARAYEQYFGPGTRLTVT.

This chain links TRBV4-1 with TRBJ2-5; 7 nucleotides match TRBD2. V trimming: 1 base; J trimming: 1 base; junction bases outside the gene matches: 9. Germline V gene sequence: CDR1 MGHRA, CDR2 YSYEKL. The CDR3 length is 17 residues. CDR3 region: CASSQAPGGRGQETQYF. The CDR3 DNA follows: TGCGCCAGCAGCCAAGCCCCCGGCGGGAGAGGCCAAGAGACCCAGTACTTC.

CDR3 DNA sequence: TGTGCCATCAGTGAGTCACGGGAGCCGGGGTACAATGAGCAGTTCTTC. It codes for CAISESREPGYNEQFF. The chain recombines TRBV10-3 with TRBJ2-1; D is possibly TRBD2 (6 bases). With 0 bases removed from V and 4 bases from J, the gap between germline ends came to 13 bases. This CDR3 is built from 16 residues. Germline V lookup: CDR1 ENHRY, CDR2 SYGVKD.

The CDR3 DNA reads TGTGCCAGCAGTTACTCCGTACTGGTGAACACTGAAGCTTTCTTT. The encoded protein is CASSYSVLVNTEAFF. The V gene is TRBV6-5, the J gene TRBJ1-1; no definite D call. The germline CDR1 and CDR2 sequences are MNHEY and SVGAGI. The CDR3 runs 15 residues. V lost 0 bases, J lost 0 bases, and 8 bases lay in between.